This T cell receptor (beta chain) was captured by sequencing in a study of blood T cell repertoires in COVID-19. Study background: Sources were T cells, B-cell-depleted T cells, or PBMCs; the material itself was cDNA or gDNA.

The protocol was immunoSEQ multiplex PCR, while the TCRdb copy is restricted to in-frame clones and leaves out a portion. The data show more than 80,000 clones, around nine tenths seen once. Per the germline V gene, CDR1 is SQVTM and CDR2 is ANQGSEA. This CDR3 is 12 amino acids long. The V end was cut by 1 base, the J end by 2 bases, with 6 bases between. Sequencing was performed on peripheral blood. The TCR comes from a woman in her sixties with COVID-19, enrolled during active disease. The chain carries TRBV29-1 and TRBJ2-7, with D unclear. The CDR3 region has the DNA TGCAGCGTTGAAGGCGTAGCCTACGAGCAGTACTTC. It specifies CSVEGVAYEQYF.